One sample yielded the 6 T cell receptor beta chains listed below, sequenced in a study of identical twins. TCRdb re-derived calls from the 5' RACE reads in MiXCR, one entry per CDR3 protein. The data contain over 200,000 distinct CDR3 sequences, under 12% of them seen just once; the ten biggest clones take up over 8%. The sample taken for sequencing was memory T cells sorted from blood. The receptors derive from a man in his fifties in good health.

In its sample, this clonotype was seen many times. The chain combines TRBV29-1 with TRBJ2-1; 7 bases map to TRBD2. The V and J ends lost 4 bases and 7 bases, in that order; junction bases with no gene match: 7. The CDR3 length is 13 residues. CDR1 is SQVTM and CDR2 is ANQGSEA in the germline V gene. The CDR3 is CSVAAGWENEQFF. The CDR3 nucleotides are TGCAGCGTTGCAGCGGGATGGGAGAATGAGCAGTTCTTC.

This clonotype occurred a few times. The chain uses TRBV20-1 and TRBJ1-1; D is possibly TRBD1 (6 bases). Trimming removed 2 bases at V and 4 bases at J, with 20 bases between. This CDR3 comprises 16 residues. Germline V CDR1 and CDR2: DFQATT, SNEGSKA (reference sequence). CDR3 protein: CSARPPHRALSTEAFF. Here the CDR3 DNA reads TGCAGTGCTAGACCCCCCCACAGGGCCTTGAGCACTGAAGCTTTCTTT.

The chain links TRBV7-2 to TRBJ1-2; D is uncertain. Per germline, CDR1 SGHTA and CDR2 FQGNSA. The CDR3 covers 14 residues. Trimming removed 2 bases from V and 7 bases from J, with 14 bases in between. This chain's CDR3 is CASSLHGKSGGYTF. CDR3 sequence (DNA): TGTGCCAGCAGCTTACACGGGAAATCAGGTGGCTACACCTTC. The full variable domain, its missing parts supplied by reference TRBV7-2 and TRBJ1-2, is GAGVSQSPSNKVTEKGKDVELRCDPISGHTALYWYRQSLGQGLEFLIYFQGNSAPDKSGLPSDRFSAERTGGSVSTLTIQRTQQEDSAVYLCASSLHGKSGGYTFGSGTRLTVV.

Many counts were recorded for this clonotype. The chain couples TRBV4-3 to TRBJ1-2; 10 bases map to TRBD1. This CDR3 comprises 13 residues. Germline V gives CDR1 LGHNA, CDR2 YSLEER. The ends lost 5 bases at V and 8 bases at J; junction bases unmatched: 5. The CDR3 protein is CASSAGTGVGYTF. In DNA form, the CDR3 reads TGCGCCAGCAGCGCAGGGACAGGGGTAGGCTACACCTTC.

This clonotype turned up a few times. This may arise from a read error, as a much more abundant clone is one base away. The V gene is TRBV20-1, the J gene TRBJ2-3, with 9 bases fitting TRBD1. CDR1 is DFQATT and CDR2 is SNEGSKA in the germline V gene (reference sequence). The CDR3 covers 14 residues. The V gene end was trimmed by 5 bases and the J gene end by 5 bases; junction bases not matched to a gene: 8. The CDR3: CSAGNRGRGDTQYF. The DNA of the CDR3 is TGCAGTGCTGGAAACAGGGGGCGCGGAGATACGCAGTATTTT.

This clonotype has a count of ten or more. CDR3 DNA sequence: TGTGCCAGCAGCTTAGCGCTTGCGACGGGGATAGGAGAGACCCAGTACTTC. This gives the protein CASSLALATGIGETQYF. This chain joins TRBV7-2 and TRBJ2-5; D might be TRBD2 (5 bases). Germline values: CDR1 SGHTA, CDR2 FQGNSA. The CDR3 has 17 residues. With 0 bases removed from V and 4 bases from J, the gap between germline ends came to 18 bases.